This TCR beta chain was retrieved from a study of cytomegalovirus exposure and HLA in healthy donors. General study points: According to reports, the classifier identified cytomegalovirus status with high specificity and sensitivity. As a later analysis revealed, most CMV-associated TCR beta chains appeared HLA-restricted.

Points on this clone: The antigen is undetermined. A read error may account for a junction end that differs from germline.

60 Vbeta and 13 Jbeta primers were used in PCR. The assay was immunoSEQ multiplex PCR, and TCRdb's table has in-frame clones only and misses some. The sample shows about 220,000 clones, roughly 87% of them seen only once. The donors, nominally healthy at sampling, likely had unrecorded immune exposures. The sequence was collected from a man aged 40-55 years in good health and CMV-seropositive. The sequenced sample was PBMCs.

This CDR3 is CASSGTNYGYPF. For the CDR3, the DNA is TGTGCCAGCTCCGGGACAAACTATGGCTACCCCTTC. This chain connects TRBV27 to TRBJ1-2; D perhaps matches TRBD1 (6 bases). Germline V gives CDR1 MNHEY, CDR2 SMNVEV (reference sequence). The CDR3 is 12 amino acids.